One sample yielded the 16 T cell receptor beta chains listed below, sequenced in a study of shared clonotypes between healthy human individuals. Only in-frame clones appear in the TCRdb table, and some are missing; sequencing was by immunoSEQ multiplex PCR. The repertoire holds hundreds of thousands of clones, 74% seen once, with 1.5% to 2% in the top ten. Sequenced: memory CD4+ T cells sorted from blood. Subset described: CD45RA-negative fraction. Source of these receptors: a woman under 40 in good health.

This chain joins TRBV14 and TRBJ2-7; 8 nucleotides agree with TRBD1. The CDR3 sequence is 13 residues long. V shed 5 bases and J 9 bases; nucleotides not matched to a gene: 9. The germline V gene has CDR1 SGHDN and CDR2 FVKESK. CDR3 loop: CASSFDRGLAQYF. CDR3 coding DNA: TGTGCCAGCAGCTTCGACAGGGGACTGGCGCAGTACTTC.

With respect to this clone: The CDR3 carries no conserved terminal phenylalanine or tryptophan, so it likely arises from a read error. It is unclear where the CDR3 begins or ends on the DNA, so no DNA is shown, and the CDR3 is as TCRdb lists it. The chain's CDR3 is CASSLEGLAGVV. V and J are TRBV7-9 and TRBJ2-3; the table's D gene call, TRBD2, was not cross checked with the DNA. With termini counted, the CDR3 has 12 amino acids. Germline V gene data show CDR1 as SEHNR and CDR2 as FQNEAQ (reference sequence).

The V call is TRBV7-2, the J call TRBJ1-4; no clear D gene. CDR3 length equals 14 residues. The V and J ends lost 4 bases and 14 bases respectively, with 20 bases between them. The V gene's germline CDR1 is SGHTA and CDR2 FQGNSA. The CDR3 loop reads CASSSRVNNGRLFF. The CDR3 DNA reads TGTGCCAGCAGCTCCCGCGTTAATAACGGTCGGCTGTTTTTT.

The genes are TRBV12-5 and TRBJ1-1, with D uncertain. The length of the CDR3 is 13 residues. The germline CDR1 and CDR2 sequences are LGHNT and FRNRAP. V lost 1 base and J 4 bases, leaving 7 bases between the germline ends. CDR3 in DNA: TGTGCTAGTGGTTTGGAGGACGGCACTGAAGCTTTCTTT. This encodes CASGLEDGTEAFF.

This clone came up many times. V and J are TRBV13 and TRBJ2-3, with 8 bases aligning to TRBD2. CDR3 length: 13 residues. The germline gives CDR1 PRHDT, CDR2 FYEKMQ (reference sequence). V was pared by 4 bases and J by 4 bases, with 1 base of the junction left unmatched. CDR3 loop: CASSSAGADTQYF. DNA of the CDR3: TGTGCCAGCAGCTCAGCGGGAGCAGATACGCAGTATTTT.

The CDR3 sequence is CASSFDRASYNEQFF. The CDR3 nucleotides read TGTGCCAGCAGCTTTGACAGGGCCTCCTACAATGAGCAGTTCTTC. The chain couples TRBV11-2 to TRBJ2-1, with 7 bases lining up with TRBD1. The junction had 2 bases not matched to a gene; V was cut back by 3 bases and J by 0 bases. Germline CDR1 is SGHAT and CDR2 is FQNNGV. This CDR3 has 15 residues. Based on the CDR3 plus reference TRBV11-2 and TRBJ2-1, the full variable domain is EAGVAQSPRYKIIEKRQSVAFWCNPISGHATLYWYQQILGQGPKLLIQFQNNGVVDDSQLPKDRFSAERLKGVDSTLKIQPAKLEDSAVYLCASSFDRASYNEQFFGPGTRLTVL.

There are many counts of this clone. The same CDR3 arises from other DNA sequences in this sample as well. The chain uses TRBV19 and TRBJ1-2; D is perhaps TRBD1 (5 bases). Deletions cut 8 bases from V and 2 bases from J, with 18 bases between. The CDR3 has 15 residues. Germline V gene sequence: CDR1 LNHDA, CDR2 SQIVND (reference sequence). The CDR3 sequence is CASGRGAGGNYGYTF. The CDR3 coding sequence is TGTGCCAGTGGTCGCGGGGCAGGTGGAAACTATGGCTACACCTTC.

There are a few counts of this clone. Other DNA sequences of this sample code for an identical CDR3. The CDR3 sequence: CASKGFSGNTIYF. CDR3 bases: TGTGCCAGCAAGGGCTTCTCTGGAAACACCATATATTTT. The rearrangement joins TRBV7-9 to TRBJ1-3, with D unresolved. Trimming stripped 7 bases from V and 0 bases from J, with 7 bases between. The length of the CDR3 is 13 residues. Germline V lookup: CDR1 SEHNR, CDR2 FQNEAQ (reference sequence).

About this clone: A far bigger clonotype differs at one base, so this is likely a read error. The rearrangement joins TRBV27 to TRBJ2-7; no definite D call. The CDR3 runs 11 residues. The V gene's germline CDR1 is MNHEY and CDR2 SMNVEV (reference sequence). Trimming removed 5 bases from V and 0 bases from J, with 2 bases in between. CDR3 loop: CASSASYEQYF. The CDR3 DNA reads TGTGCCAGCAGTGCCTCCTACGAGCAGTACTTC.

This chain links TRBV28 with TRBJ1-2, with D tentatively TRBD1 (5 bases). Germline V gives CDR1 MDHEN, CDR2 SYDVKM. Trimming took 6 bases from V and 4 from J, leaving 15 bases between them. The CDR3 runs 14 residues. CDR3 sequence: CASSLSGGVYGYTF. For the CDR3, the DNA is TGTGCCAGCAGCTTGTCGGGGGGAGTCTATGGCTACACCTTC.

The J gene is TRBJ2-3, the V gene TRBV9; no definite D call. Trimming took 4 bases from V and 2 from J, leaving 8 bases between them. Germline-derived CDR1 and CDR2 are SGDLS and YYNGEE. This CDR3 is 13 amino acids long. Here the CDR3 DNA reads TGTGCCAGCAGCCTACGTCCCACAGATACGCAGTATTTT. Protein product: CASSLRPTDTQYF.

This clone was recorded many times. V gene TRBV2 combines with J gene TRBJ1-2; TRBD1 matches 7 bases. Per the germline V gene, CDR1 is SNHLY and CDR2 is FYNNEI. V lost 8 bases to trimming and J lost 8 bases; unmatched junction nucleotides: 14. The length of the CDR3 is 14 residues. CDR3 DNA sequence: TGTGCCAGCGATCAGACAGGGAGTGCGGAAGGCTACACCTTC. Encoded protein: CASDQTGSAEGYTF.

V usage is TRBV9 and J usage is TRBJ2-1; 7 bases fit TRBD2. Germline V gives CDR1 SGDLS, CDR2 YYNGEE. J was trimmed by 4 bases and V by 5 bases; bases with no gene match: 0. This CDR3 spans 12 amino acids. CDR3 coding DNA: TGTGCCAGCAGTAGCGGGTACAATGAGCAGTTCTTC. Protein product: CASSSGYNEQFF. Filled out from reference TRBV9 and TRBJ2-1, the complete variable domain reads DSGVTQTPKHLITATGQRVTLRCSPRSGDLSVYWYQQSLDQGLQFLIQYYNGEERAKGNILERFSAQQFPDLHSELNLSSLELGDSALYFCASSSGYNEQFFGPGTRLTVL.

This clone appeared a few times. V and J are TRBV23-1 and TRBJ2-7; TRBD2 agrees at 7 bases. TRBV23-1 is an open reading frame, and its role is uncertain. J was trimmed by 9 bases and V by 2 bases; bases with no gene match: 13. The CDR3 is made up of 15 amino acids. The CDR3 is CASSQANREARGQYF. CDR3 in DNA: TGCGCCAGCAGTCAAGCAAACCGGGAGGCGAGAGGGCAGTACTTC.

As regards this clone: Other DNA sequences in the same sample also yield this CDR3. The chain employs TRBV6-5 and TRBJ2-2, with D unclear. CDR1 is MNHEY, CDR2 SVGAGI, per germline. The CDR3 is made up of 13 amino acids. Trimming removed 0 bases at V and 4 bases at J, with 3 bases between. In DNA form, the CDR3 reads TGTGCCAGCAGTTACTCGGGCACCGGGGAGCTGTTTTTT. Its translation: CASSYSGTGELFF.

The CDR3 coding sequence is TGTGCCAGCAGCTTAGTGGGGGGGCAGGGAACGTACGAGCAGTACTTC. Translation: CASSLVGGQGTYEQYF. This chain joins TRBV11-2 and TRBJ2-7; possible D gene TRBD2, 7 bases. With 1 base removed from V and 4 bases from J, the gap between germline ends came to 17 bases. Per germline, CDR1 SGHAT and CDR2 FQNNGV. The CDR3 totals 16 residues. Full variable domain (remainder filled in from reference TRBV11-2 and TRBJ2-7): EAGVAQSPRYKIIEKRQSVAFWCNPISGHATLYWYQQILGQGPKLLIQFQNNGVVDDSQLPKDRFSAERLKGVDSTLKIQPAKLEDSAVYLCASSLVGGQGTYEQYFGPGTRLTVT.